The 32 T cell receptor beta chains given below trace back to one sample, sequenced in a study of shared clonotypes between healthy human individuals. In the naive CD8 group, cells lacked CD45RO and were positively selected for CCR7, so terminally differentiated effector memory CD45RA+ cells were left out. The assay was immunoSEQ multiplex PCR, and TCRdb's table has in-frame clones only and misses some. This sample has millions of clones, with approximately 94% found just once. The sequencing input was naive CD8+ T cells from PBMCs. The receptors shown here come from a man between 18 and 35 years old in good health. Some clones in this sample may be carry-over from other donors' samples.

The gene calls are TRBV11-2 and TRBJ2-7; 9 bases are shared with TRBD1. Germline V gene data show CDR1 as SGHAT and CDR2 as FQNNGV. Trimming removed 5 bases from V and 3 bases from J; junction bases left unmatched: 8. This CDR3 is built from 15 residues. In DNA form, the CDR3 reads TGTGCCAGCAGCGGACACAGGGGGCGCGACTACGAGCAGTACTTC. Translated, it gives CASSGHRGRDYEQYF. Combining the CDR3 with reference TRBV11-2 and TRBJ2-7 gives the whole variable domain EAGVAQSPRYKIIEKRQSVAFWCNPISGHATLYWYQQILGQGPKLLIQFQNNGVVDDSQLPKDRFSAERLKGVDSTLKIQPAKLEDSAVYLCASSGHRGRDYEQYFGPGTRLTVT.

The V call is TRBV28, the J call TRBJ2-1; D may be TRBD1 or TRBD2 (5 bases each). This CDR3 region has 13 residues. The germline V gene has CDR1 MDHEN and CDR2 SYDVKM. Trimming cost V 3 bases and J 7 bases, with 10 bases left between them. The CDR3 region has the DNA TGTGCCAGCAGTTTTGCTGGGGGAAATGAGCAGTTCTTC. This encodes CASSFAGGNEQFF.

The chain combines TRBV2 with TRBJ2-7, with D unclear. CDR3 length equals 17 residues. V lost 0 bases to trimming and J lost 2 bases, with 17 bases between them. Germline V CDR1 and CDR2: SNHLY, FYNNEI. CDR3 nucleotide sequence: TGTGCCAGCAGTGAAGCGATGGGCCGGAGTCCCACCTACGAGCAGTACTTC. Its translation is CASSEAMGRSPTYEQYF.

Concerning this clone itself: Other nucleotide sequences from this sample produce the same CDR3. This chain joins TRBV19 and TRBJ2-1; D is unresolved. This CDR3 comprises 15 residues. V dropped 2 bases and J dropped 0 bases, with 8 bases sitting between them. CDR1 LNHDA and CDR2 SQIVND come from the germline V gene (reference sequence). This CDR3 is CASSITASSYNEQFF. CDR3 DNA sequence: TGTGCCAGTAGTATAACTGCGAGCTCCTACAATGAGCAGTTCTTC.

The V and J genes are TRBV19 and TRBJ1-4; D is possibly TRBD1 (6 bases). V lost 3 bases and J lost 0, with 11 bases in between. This CDR3 is built from 16 residues. Germline values: CDR1 LNHDA, CDR2 SQIVND (reference sequence). The DNA for the CDR3 is TGTGCCAGTAGTATCGAACAGGGCTCAACTAATGAAAAACTGTTTTTT. It yields the protein CASSIEQGSTNEKLFF.

The rearrangement uses TRBV7-9 and TRBJ2-1; D is ambiguous. V was clipped by 10 bases and J by 9 bases, with 7 bases between them. The CDR3 is made up of 9 amino acids. Germline CDR1 reads SEHNR; CDR2 reads FQNEAQ (reference sequence). CDR3 bases: TGTGCCACCAAGACTGAGCAGTTCTTC. It encodes CATKTEQFF.

This chain uses TRBV4-1 with TRBJ2-5, with D possibly TRBD2 on 5 matching bases. Deletions cut 0 bases from V and 1 base from J, with 12 bases between. Germline V lookup: CDR1 MGHRA, CDR2 YSYEKL. The CDR3 length is 16 residues. In DNA, the CDR3 is TGCGCCAGCAGCCAAGATTTGGCGAGGGCCCAAGAGACCCAGTACTTC. Its protein product is CASSQDLARAQETQYF.

Details on this clone: The sample has other DNA sequences that encode this CDR3 too. V and J are TRBV27 and TRBJ2-7; TRBD1 matches 9 bases. CDR1 and CDR2 from the germline V gene are MNHEY and SMNVEV (reference sequence). Trimming cost V 5 bases and J 3 bases; bases outside gene matches: 8. The CDR3 spans 15 residues. CDR3 protein: CASSTTGTGLYEQYF. CDR3 nucleotides: TGTGCCAGCAGTACCACCGGGACAGGGCTCTACGAGCAGTACTTC.

This rearrangement joins TRBV9 to TRBJ1-2, with D possibly TRBD1 on 5 matching bases. CDR1 is SGDLS, CDR2 YYNGEE, per germline. This CDR3 is 11 amino acids long. V dropped 4 bases and J dropped 8 bases, with 9 bases sitting between them. CDR3 region: CASSRGEGYTF. The CDR3 nucleotides read TGTGCCAGCAGCCGGGGGGAAGGCTACACCTTC.

V usage is TRBV10-2 and J usage is TRBJ1-5, with D unclear. CDR3 length: 15 amino acids. Trimming stripped 2 bases from V and 1 base from J, with 9 bases between. The germline gives CDR1 WSHSY, CDR2 SAAADI. CDR3 protein: CASSEDRWSNQPQHF. DNA of the CDR3: TGCGCCAGCAGTGAGGATAGGTGGAGCAATCAGCCCCAGCATTTT.

The count of this clone is one. V gene TRBV6-5 combines with J gene TRBJ1-1; D gene unclear. The V gene lost 4 bases and the J gene lost 5 bases, with 14 bases spanning the gap. Germline V gene data show CDR1 as MNHEY and CDR2 as SVGAGI. The CDR3 spans 14 residues. CDR3 sequence reads: CASSWEEGLTEAFF. The CDR3 DNA is TGTGCCAGCAGTTGGGAGGAGGGATTAACTGAAGCTTTCTTT.

This clone was seen a single time. The chain has TRBV19 and TRBJ2-7, with 7 bases matching TRBD2. This CDR3 is built from 14 residues. Germline V gives CDR1 LNHDA, CDR2 SQIVND (reference sequence). The V gene end was trimmed by 6 bases and the J gene end by 3 bases; junction bases not matched to a gene: 8. This CDR3 is CASSQREKNYEQYF. In nucleotides, the CDR3 is TGTGCCAGTAGCCAGCGGGAAAAGAACTACGAGCAGTACTTC.

The J gene is TRBJ2-2, the V gene TRBV11-2; perhaps TRBD2 as D (5 bases). Trimming left V 2 bases short and J 4 bases short, with 5 bases between. Germline CDR1 and CDR2: SGHAT and FQNNGV. The CDR3 totals 13 residues. CDR3 nucleotide sequence: TGTGCCAGCAGCTTACTAGCCACCGGGGAGCTGTTTTTT. Translating it yields CASSLLATGELFF.

The V gene is TRBV6-5, the J gene TRBJ1-2; D is perhaps TRBD1 (5 bases). This CDR3 contains 15 residues. Germline V gives CDR1 MNHEY, CDR2 SVGAGI. V was cut by 2 bases and J by 4 bases, with 14 bases left in between. CDR3: CASSYRTGGFYGYTF. CDR3 bases: TGTGCCAGCAGTTACCGTACCGGGGGTTTCTATGGCTACACCTTC.

The J gene is TRBJ2-1, the V gene TRBV4-1; D uncertain. The CDR3 has 13 amino acids. Trimming cost V 1 base and J 6 bases, with 7 bases left between them. Germline lookup yields CDR1 MGHRA and CDR2 YSYEKL. The CDR3 DNA reads TGCGCCAGCAGCCAAGTAATAGGCAATGAGCAGTTCTTC. Protein: CASSQVIGNEQFF.

V usage is TRBV5-4 and J usage is TRBJ2-1; D ambiguous. The V gene's germline CDR1 is SGHNT and CDR2 YYREEE (reference sequence). V gave up 0 bases and J gave up 10 bases, with 8 bases separating them. The CDR3 contains 12 residues. For the CDR3, the DNA is TGTGCCAGCAGCTTGGAAGGGCCCGAGCAGTTCTTC. It yields the protein CASSLEGPEQFF.

The rearrangement uses TRBV11-2 and TRBJ1-1; maybe TRBD1 (5 bases). This CDR3 is built from 15 residues. Germline V lookup: CDR1 SGHAT, CDR2 FQNNGV. With 5 bases removed from V and 1 base from J, the gap between germline ends came to 14 bases. The CDR3 region has the DNA TGTGCCAGCAGCAGGTCAAGGGACCCGAACACTGAAGCTTTCTTT. Translating gives CASSRSRDPNTEAFF.

This chain links TRBV28 with TRBJ2-1; TRBD2 aligns across 10 bases. The ends lost 4 bases at V and 6 bases at J; junction bases unmatched: 3. Germline V gene lookup returns CDR1 MDHEN and CDR2 SYDVKM. This CDR3 is built from 14 residues. The CDR3 region has the DNA TGTGCCAGCAGTTCTAGCGGGAGTACCAATGAGCAGTTCTTC. Protein: CASSSSGSTNEQFF.

The chain carries TRBV7-8 and TRBJ2-2, with D perhaps matching TRBD1 (6 bases). Trimming took 5 bases from V and 8 from J, leaving 18 bases between them. Germline CDR1 reads SGHVS; CDR2 reads FQNEAQ. The CDR3 sequence is 15 residues long. The CDR3 DNA follows: TGTGCCAGCAGCCCCCCCGCCAGGGGCCCTGGGGAGCTGTTTTTT. This gives the protein CASSPPARGPGELFF. Together with reference TRBV7-8 and TRBJ2-2, the CDR3 gives the full variable domain: GAGVSQSPRYKVAKRGQDVALRCDPISGHVSLFWYQQALGQGPEFLTYFQNEAQLDKSGLPSDRFFAERPEGSVSTLKIQRTQQEDSAVYLCASSPPARGPGELFFGEGSRLTVL.

The rearrangement links TRBV9 to TRBJ2-1; D is unclear. V dropped 1 base and J dropped 9 bases, with 14 bases sitting between them. CDR1 and CDR2 from the germline V gene are SGDLS and YYNGEE. The CDR3 spans 14 residues. The CDR3 bases are TGTGCCAGCAGCGTAAGTAATAGCATCGGTGAGCAGTTCTTC. Protein product: CASSVSNSIGEQFF.

The V gene is TRBV7-9, the J gene TRBJ2-7; the match to TRBD1 covers 9 bases. There are 16 residues in the CDR3. Losses at the gene ends were 4 bases for V and 2 bases for J; bases not matched to a gene: 9. CDR1 is SEHNR, CDR2 FQNEAQ, per germline (reference sequence). As DNA, the CDR3 is TGTGCCAGCAGCTACATCCGACAGGGGGTTACCTACGAGCAGTACTTC. Protein: CASSYIRQGVTYEQYF.

The genes are TRBV5-1 and TRBJ2-7; D may be TRBD1 (6 bases). The ends were cut back, 6 bases at V and 7 bases at J, with 23 bases in the middle. The CDR3 spans 15 residues. Germline V lookup: CDR1 SGHRS, CDR2 YFSETQ. The CDR3 here is CASNKGPGTPPEQYF. DNA for the CDR3: TGCGCCAGCAACAAAGGACCTGGGACACCTCCTGAGCAGTACTTC.

The chain couples TRBV2 to TRBJ1-1, with D unresolved. Between the trimmed V and J ends, which lost 6 bases and 0 bases, there was a span of 11 bases. The CDR3 extends over 14 amino acids. Germline V lookup: CDR1 SNHLY, CDR2 FYNNEI. Here the CDR3 reads CASRARTLNTEAFF. As DNA, the CDR3 is TGTGCCAGCAGAGCGAGGACGTTGAACACTGAAGCTTTCTTT.

The V gene is TRBV7-9, the J gene TRBJ1-1, with no clear D. From germline, CDR1 is SEHNR and CDR2 FQNEAQ (reference sequence). This CDR3 is 15 amino acids long. V was pared by 5 bases and J by 0 bases, with 13 bases between. Written as DNA, the CDR3 is TGTGCCAGCAGCCCAAAGCAGGCGATGAACACTGAAGCTTTCTTT. It encodes CASSPKQAMNTEAFF.

The chain links TRBV30 to TRBJ2-3; D is undetermined. V lost 5 bases and J lost 2, with 14 bases in between. The CDR3 totals 14 residues. Germline V CDR1 and CDR2: GTSNPN, SVGIG (reference sequence). Here the CDR3 reads CAWAATSSTDTQYF. For the CDR3, the DNA is TGTGCCTGGGCAGCTACAAGTTCCACAGATACGCAGTATTTT.

The chain combines TRBV28 with TRBJ2-3; 7 nucleotides align to TRBD1. The CDR3 consists of 16 residues. The V gene end was trimmed by 6 bases and the J gene end by 5 bases; junction bases not matched to a gene: 14. The germline V gene encodes CDR1 MDHEN and CDR2 SYDVKM. CDR3 DNA sequence: TGTGCCAGCAGCCCCCCCAGACAGGGCATAGGAGATACGCAGTATTTT. Translation gives CASSPPRQGIGDTQYF.

The chain has TRBV11-2 and TRBJ2-1, with TRBD2 matching over 11 bases. With 5 bases clipped from V and 5 bases from J, the junction kept 8 bases outside the gene matches. The CDR3 has 16 residues. Germline CDR1 and CDR2: SGHAT and FQNNGV. CDR3 residues: CASSPYSGRGDNEQFF. CDR3 DNA sequence: TGTGCCAGCAGCCCATATAGCGGGAGGGGTGACAATGAGCAGTTCTTC.

The V and J genes are TRBV5-6 and TRBJ2-1; 7 nucleotides line up with TRBD1. CDR3 length equals 14 residues. J gave up 7 bases and V 4 bases, and 8 bases lay outside the gene matches. Looked up from germline, CDR1 is SGHDT and CDR2 is YYEEEE. The CDR3 sequence is CASSLRDRRNEQFF. The DNA for the CDR3 is TGTGCCAGCAGCCTCCGGGACAGAAGGAATGAGCAGTTCTTC.

This chain connects TRBV13 to TRBJ2-1, with TRBD2 matching 9 bases. J lost 7 bases, V lost 2 bases, and 9 bases had no gene match. Per the germline V gene, CDR1 is PRHDT and CDR2 is FYEKMQ (reference sequence). The CDR3 extends over 16 amino acids. CDR3 DNA: TGTGCCAGCAGCTTACCGCGGGAGGGAAAGGGGAATGAGCAGTTCTTC. Translated, it gives CASSLPREGKGNEQFF.

The rearrangement links TRBV4-2 to TRBJ2-7; unclear D gene. Germline V lookup: CDR1 LGHNA, CDR2 YNFKEQ. The CDR3 has 15 amino acids. V lost 0 bases and J 1 base, leaving 10 bases between the germline ends. The CDR3 here is CASSQESGQSYEQYF. The CDR3 DNA reads TGTGCCAGCAGCCAAGAGTCCGGTCAATCCTACGAGCAGTACTTC.

This chain connects TRBV9 to TRBJ2-6; the match to TRBD1 covers 8 bases. The CDR3 runs 18 residues. Germline V gene lookup returns CDR1 SGDLS and CDR2 YYNGEE. V lost 0 bases to trimming and J lost 0 bases; unmatched junction nucleotides: 5. This chain's CDR3 is CASSVAGTGNSGANVLTF. The DNA of the CDR3 is TGTGCCAGCAGCGTAGCCGGGACAGGCAACTCTGGGGCCAACGTCCTGACTTTC.

V is TRBV28 and J is TRBJ2-7; 8 bases fit TRBD2. Germline V gene sequence: CDR1 MDHEN, CDR2 SYDVKM. The CDR3 has 14 residues. V gave up 3 bases and J gave up 3 bases; unmatched junction bases: 4. CDR3 in DNA: TGTGCCAGCAGTTTCGGGCTAGCGGGCTACGAGCAGTACTTC. This encodes CASSFGLAGYEQYF.